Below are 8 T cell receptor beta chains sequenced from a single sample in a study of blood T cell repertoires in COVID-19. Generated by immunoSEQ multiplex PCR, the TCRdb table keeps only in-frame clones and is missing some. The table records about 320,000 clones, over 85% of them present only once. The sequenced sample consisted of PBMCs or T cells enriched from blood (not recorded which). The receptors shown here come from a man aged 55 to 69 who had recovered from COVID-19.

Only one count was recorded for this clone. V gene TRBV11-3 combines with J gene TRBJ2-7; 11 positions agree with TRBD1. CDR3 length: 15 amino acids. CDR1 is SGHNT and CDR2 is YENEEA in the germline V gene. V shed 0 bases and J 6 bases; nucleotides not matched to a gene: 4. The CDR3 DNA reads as TGTGCCAGCAGCTTAGAAGGTGGGACAGGGGGCGAGCAGTACTTC. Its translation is CASSLEGGTGGEQYF.

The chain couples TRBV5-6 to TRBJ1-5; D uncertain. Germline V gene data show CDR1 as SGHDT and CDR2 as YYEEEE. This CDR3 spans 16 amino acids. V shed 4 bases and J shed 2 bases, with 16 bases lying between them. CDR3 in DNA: TGTGCCAGCAGCCCCAGACGGGATAGGGGCAATCAGCCCCAGCATTTT. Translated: CASSPRRDRGNQPQHF.

CDR3 loop: CASSRTPGLASDTQYF. The CDR3 DNA reads TGTGCCAGCAGCCGCACCCCGGGACTAGCCTCAGATACGCAGTATTTT. The rearrangement uses TRBV2 and TRBJ2-3; 9 positions agree with TRBD2. Germline CDR1 SNHLY, CDR2 FYNNEI. V trimming: 6 bases; J trimming: 4 bases; junction bases outside the gene matches: 11. The CDR3 sequence is 16 residues long.

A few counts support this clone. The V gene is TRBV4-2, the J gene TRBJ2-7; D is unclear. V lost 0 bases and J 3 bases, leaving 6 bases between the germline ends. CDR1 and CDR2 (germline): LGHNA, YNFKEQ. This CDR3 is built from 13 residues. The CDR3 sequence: CASSQDRNYEQYF. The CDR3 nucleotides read TGTGCCAGCAGCCAAGACCGTAACTACGAGCAGTACTTC.

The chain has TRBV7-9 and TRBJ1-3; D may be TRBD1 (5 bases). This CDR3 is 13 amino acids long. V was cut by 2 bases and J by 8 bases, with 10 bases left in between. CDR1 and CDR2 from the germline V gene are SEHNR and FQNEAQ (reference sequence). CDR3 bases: TGTGCCAGCAGCTTACAAAGGGGTGACACCATATATTTT. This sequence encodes CASSLQRGDTIYF. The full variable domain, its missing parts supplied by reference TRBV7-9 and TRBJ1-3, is DTGVSQNPRHKITKRGQNVTFRCDPISEHNRLYWYRQTLGQGPEFLTYFQNEAQLEKSRLLSDRFSAERPKGSFSTLEIQRTEQGDSAMYLCASSLQRGDTIYFGEGSWLTVV.

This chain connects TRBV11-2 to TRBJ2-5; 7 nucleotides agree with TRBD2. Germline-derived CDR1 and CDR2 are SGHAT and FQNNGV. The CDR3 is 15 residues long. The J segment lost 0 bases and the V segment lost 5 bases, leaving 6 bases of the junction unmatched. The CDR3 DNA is TGTGCCAGCAGCGGGACGCGGGAGTACCAAGAGACCCAGTACTTC. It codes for CASSGTREYQETQYF.

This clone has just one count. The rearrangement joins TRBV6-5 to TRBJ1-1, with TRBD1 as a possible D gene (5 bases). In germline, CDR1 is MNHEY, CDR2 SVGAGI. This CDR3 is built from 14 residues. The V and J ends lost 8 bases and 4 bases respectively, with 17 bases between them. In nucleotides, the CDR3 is TGTGCCAGCTGGAGGGGACCCCGGGGCACTGAAGCTTTCTTT. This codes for CASWRGPRGTEAFF.

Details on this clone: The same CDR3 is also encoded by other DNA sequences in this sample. CDR3 residues: CASSAGLAGTYEQYF. CDR3 sequence (DNA): TGTGCCAGCAGCGCTGGACTAGCGGGGACCTACGAGCAGTACTTC. This chain links TRBV9 with TRBJ2-7; 12 nucleotides align to TRBD2. The CDR3 contains 15 residues. Unmatched junction bases numbered 3, after V lost 3 bases and J lost 2 bases. Germline V gene data show CDR1 as SGDLS and CDR2 as YYNGEE.